The clone carrying this T cell receptor (beta chain) is a singleton in its sample. The sample comes from a study of blood T cell repertoires in COVID-19. The assay was immunoSEQ multiplex PCR, and TCRdb's table has in-frame clones only and misses some. The sample records about 120,000 clones, around 89% being singletons. Germline values: CDR1 KGHSH, CDR2 LQKENI. This CDR3 has 14 amino acids. The ends were cut back, 3 bases at V and 7 bases at J, with 13 bases in the middle. The chain combines TRBV18 with TRBJ2-1, with D perhaps TRBD1 (6 bases). The sequencing sample was made of peripheral blood. This receptor was obtained from a woman between 55 and 75 years old with COVID-19, enrolled during active disease. The DNA of the CDR3 is TGTGCCAGCTCACCCGCCAATACAGGGAATGAGCAGTTCTTC. It codes for CASSPANTGNEQFF.